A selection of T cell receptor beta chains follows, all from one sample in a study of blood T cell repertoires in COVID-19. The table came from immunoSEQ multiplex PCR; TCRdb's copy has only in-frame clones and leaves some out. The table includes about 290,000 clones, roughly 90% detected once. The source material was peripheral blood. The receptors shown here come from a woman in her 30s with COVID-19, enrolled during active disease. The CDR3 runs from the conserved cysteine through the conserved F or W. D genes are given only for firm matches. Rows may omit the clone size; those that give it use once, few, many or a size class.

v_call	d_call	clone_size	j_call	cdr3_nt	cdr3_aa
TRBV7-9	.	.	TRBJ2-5	TGTGCCAGCAGCTTAGTAGCAGGGGGGTACCAAGAGACCCAGTACTTC	CASSLVAGGYQETQYF
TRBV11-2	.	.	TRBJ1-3	TGTGCCAGCAGCTCCCTAGCGGTCCGGGGACGGTACTCTGGAAACACCATATATTTT	CASSSLAVRGRYSGNTIYF
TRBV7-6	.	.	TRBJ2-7	TGTGCCAGCAGCTTATCCGCGGGGCTGGAATTCTACGAGCAGTACTTC	CASSLSAGLEFYEQYF
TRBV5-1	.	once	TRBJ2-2	TGCGCCAGCAGCTTGCAGGGACACCCAACCACCGGGGAGCTGTTTTTT	CASSLQGHPTTGELFF
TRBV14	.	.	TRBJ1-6	TGTGCCAGCAGCCAAGATGTCTTTTCCTATAATTCACCCCTCCACTTT	CASSQDVFSYNSPLHF
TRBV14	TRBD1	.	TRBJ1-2	TGTGCCAGCAGCCAAGATCGAGGGACAGGAGTCGGCTACACCTTC	CASSQDRGTGVGYTF
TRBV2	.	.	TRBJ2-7	TGTGCCAGCAGTTGGGCACTAGCCTACGAGCAGTACTTC	CASSWALAYEQYF
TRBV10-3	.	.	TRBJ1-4	TGTGCCATCAGGGACAAATTAAATGAAAAACTGTTTTTT	CAIRDKLNEKLFF
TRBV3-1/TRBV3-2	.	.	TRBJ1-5	TGTGCCAGCAGCCAAGAGCGGAATCAGCCCCAGCATTTT	CASSQERNQPQHF
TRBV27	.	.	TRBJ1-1	TGTGCCAGCAGCATCATCCCCCGAGGCACTGAAGCTTTCTTT	CASSIIPRGTEAFF
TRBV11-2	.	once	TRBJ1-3	TGTGCCAGCACCCCCCCGGGGGGGATTGGAAACACCATATATTTT	CASTPPGGIGNTIYF
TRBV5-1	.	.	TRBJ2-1	TGCGCCAGCAGCTTGTTCCAGGGGGGCAATGAGCAGTTCTTC	CASSLFQGGNEQFF
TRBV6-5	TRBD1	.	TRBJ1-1	TGTGCCAGCAGTACCGGACAGGTTGGGAACACTGAAGCTTTCTTT	CASSTGQVGNTEAFF
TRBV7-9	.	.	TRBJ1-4	TGTGCCAGCAGCCAAGCACTTGAGTCGGAAAAACTGTTTTTT	CASSQALESEKLFF
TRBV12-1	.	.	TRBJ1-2	TGTGCCAGCAGCGTAACCGGGACAGGCTATGGCTACACCTTC	CASSVTGTGYGYTF
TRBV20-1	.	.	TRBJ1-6	TGCAGTGCCGCGGGGAATTCACCCCTCCACTTT	CSAAGNSPLHF
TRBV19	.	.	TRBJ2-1	TGTGCCAGTAAACACCTACAGGGGGGGTGGAATGAGCAGTTCTTC	CASKHLQGGWNEQFF
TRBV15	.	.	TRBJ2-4	TGTGCCACCAGCCGCGCCGAGGGACTAGCCAAAAACATTCAGTACTTC	CATSRAEGLAKNIQYF
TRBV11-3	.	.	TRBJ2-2	TGTGCCAGCAGCCCTCGGGGTAACACCGGGGAGCTGTTTTTT	CASSPRGNTGELFF
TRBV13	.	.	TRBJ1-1	TGTGCCAGCTTTGCGGCAGGGGATGGAAACACTGAAGCTTTCTTT	CASFAAGDGNTEAFF
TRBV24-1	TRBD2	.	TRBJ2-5	TGTGCCACCAGTGTCGGGACTAGCGGCAAAGAGACCCAGTACTTC	CATSVGTSGKETQYF
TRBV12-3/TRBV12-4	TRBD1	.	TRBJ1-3	TGTGCCAGCAGTTCGGACAGGGGCCACACCATATATTTT	CASSSDRGHTIYF
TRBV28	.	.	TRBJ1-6	TGTGCCAGCAGTCCCCCATACGCGGATTCACCCCTCCACTTT	CASSPPYADSPLHF
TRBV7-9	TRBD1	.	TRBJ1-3	TGTGCCAGCAGCACTCCGGACAGGGGGAACACCATATATTTT	CASSTPDRGNTIYF
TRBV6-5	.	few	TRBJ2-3	TGTGCCAGTTCGGCGGGCTTCACAGATACGCAGTATTTT	CASSAGFTDTQYF
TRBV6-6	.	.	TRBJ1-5	TGTGCCAGCAGCCAGGGAAATCAGCCCCAGCATTTT	CASSQGNQPQHF
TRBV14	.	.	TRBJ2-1	TGTGCCAGCAGCCGGCTTGGTCCCGGGACCTACAATGAGCAGTTCTTC	CASSRLGPGTYNEQFF
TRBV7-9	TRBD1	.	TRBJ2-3	TGTGCCAGCAGGCCCACAGGGGCAGATACGCAGTATTTT	CASRPTGADTQYF
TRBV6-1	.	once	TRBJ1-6	TGTGCCAGCAGTGAAGCGTACGGGGTCAGGATTTCACCCCTCCACTTT	CASSEAYGVRISPLHF
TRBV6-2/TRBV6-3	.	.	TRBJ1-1	TGTGCCAGCAGCCCCCAGCGGGGGATTGAAGCTTTCTTT	CASSPQRGIEAFF
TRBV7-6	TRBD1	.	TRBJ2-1	TGTGCCAGCAGCACACTCGGGACAGGGGGCCGCTCCTACAATGAGCAGTTCTTC	CASSTLGTGGRSYNEQFF
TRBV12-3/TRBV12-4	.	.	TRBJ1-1	TGTGCCAGCAGCGGGGGGAACACTGAAGCTTTCTTT	CASSGGNTEAFF
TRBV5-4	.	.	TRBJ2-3	TGTGCCAGCAGCTGGACCAGGGACACAGATACGCAGTATTTT	CASSWTRDTDTQYF
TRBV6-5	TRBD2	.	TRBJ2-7	TGTGCCAGCAGTCCTAGCGGGGGGGCCAACGAGCAGTACTTC	CASSPSGGANEQYF
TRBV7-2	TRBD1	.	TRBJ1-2	TGTGCCAGCAGCTTAGCGCTCCAGGGGGCTCAAGGCTACACCTTC	CASSLALQGAQGYTF
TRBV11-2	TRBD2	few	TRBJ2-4	TGTGCCAGCAGCTCATCCGGACTAGCGGGGATGGGAAACATTCAGTACTTC	CASSSSGLAGMGNIQYF
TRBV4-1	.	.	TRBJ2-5	TGCGCCAGCAGCCAAGGGGCCGTCGAGGGGACCCAGTACTTC	CASSQGAVEGTQYF
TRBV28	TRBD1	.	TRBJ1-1	TGTGCCAGCAGTTTGCCTGGGACAGCGAACACTGAAGCTTTCTTT	CASSLPGTANTEAFF
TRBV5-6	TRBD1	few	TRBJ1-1	TGTGCCAGCAGCCACAGGGGGCGTTCTGAAGCTTTCTTT	CASSHRGRSEAFF
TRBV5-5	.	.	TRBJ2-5	TGTGCCAGCAGCTTGGACGTGGGGCAGACCCAGTACTTC	CASSLDVGQTQYF
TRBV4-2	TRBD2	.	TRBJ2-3	TGTGCCAGCACGCTCGGGGGGGGCACAGATACGCAGTATTTT	CASTLGGGTDTQYF
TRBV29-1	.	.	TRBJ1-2	TGCAGCGTTGGAAGCCCGGCTGCAGGAATGAATGGCTACACCTTC	CSVGSPAAGMNGYTF
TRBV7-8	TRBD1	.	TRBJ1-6	TGTGCCAGCACGCTAACGACAGGGGGCCTCTATTCACCCCTCCACTTT	CASTLTTGGLYSPLHF
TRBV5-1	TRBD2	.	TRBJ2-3	TGCGCCAGCAGCTGGGGACTACCCACAGATACGCAGTATTTT	CASSWGLPTDTQYF
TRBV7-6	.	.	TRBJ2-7	TGTGCCAGCAGCCCAGGAGGGAACCCCTCCTACGAGCAGTACTTC	CASSPGGNPSYEQYF
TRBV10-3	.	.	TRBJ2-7	TGTGCCATCAGTGAGTCCGGATTGAACAGGCTCGAGCAGTACTTC	CAISESGLNRLEQYF
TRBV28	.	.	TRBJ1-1	TGTGCCAGCAGTTTAGGGAGGGGGGTCACTGAAGCTTTCTTT	CASSLGRGVTEAFF
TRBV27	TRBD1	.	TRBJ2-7	TGTGCCAGCAGTAAGACAGGGACGGCCTACGAGCAGTACTTC	CASSKTGTAYEQYF
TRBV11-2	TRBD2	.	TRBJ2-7	TGTGCCAGCAGCTCGGGACTAGCGGGGGTTCTGTACTTC	CASSSGLAGVLYF
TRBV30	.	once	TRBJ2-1	TGTGCCTGGAGTTCGGCAGGATACAATGAGCAGTTCTTC	CAWSSAGYNEQFF
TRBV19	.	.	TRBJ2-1	TGTGCCAGTAGTATACCCGCCAGCTCCTACAATGAGCAGTTCTTC	CASSIPASSYNEQFF
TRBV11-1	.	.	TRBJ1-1	TGTGCCAGCAGCTTACAACAGGAGAACACTGAAGCTTTCTTT	CASSLQQENTEAFF
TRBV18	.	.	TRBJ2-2	TGTGCCAGCTCACAACAGGGCCCGAACACCGGGGAGCTGTTTTTT	CASSQQGPNTGELFF
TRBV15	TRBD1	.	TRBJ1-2	TGTGCCACCAGCACCCCCTGGAGCGGAGTTACAGGGGGATATTATGGCTACACCTTC	CATSTPWSGVTGGYYGYTF
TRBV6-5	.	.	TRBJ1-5	TGTGCCAGCAGTCACACCAGGGATCAGCCCCAGCATTTT	CASSHTRDQPQHF